This T cell receptor (beta chain) was profiled in a study of blood T cell repertoires in COVID-19. Germline loops: CDR1 SQVTM, CDR2 ANQGSEA. The length of the CDR3 is 14 residues. V lost 2 bases, J lost 4 bases, and 5 bases stayed unmatched. This clone showed up just once. The assay was immunoSEQ multiplex PCR, and TCRdb's table has in-frame clones only and misses some. The table lists about 240,000 clones, 88% of them singletons. V usage is TRBV29-1 and J usage is TRBJ2-1, with 7 bases aligning to TRBD2. Specimen: peripheral blood. The sequence derives from a middle-aged woman who had recovered from COVID-19. The CDR3: CSVEKRDGYNEQFF. The CDR3 bases are TGCAGCGTTGAAAAGCGGGACGGTTACAATGAGCAGTTCTTC.